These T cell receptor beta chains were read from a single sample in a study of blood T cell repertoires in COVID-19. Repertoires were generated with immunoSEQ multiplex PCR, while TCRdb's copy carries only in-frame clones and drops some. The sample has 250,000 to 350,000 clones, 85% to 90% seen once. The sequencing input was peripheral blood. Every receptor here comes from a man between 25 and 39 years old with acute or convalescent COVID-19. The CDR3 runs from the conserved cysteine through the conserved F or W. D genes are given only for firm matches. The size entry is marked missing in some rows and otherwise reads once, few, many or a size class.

CDR3 protein: CASSPRDSLPVYTF; CDR3 DNA: TGTGCCAGCAGTCCCCGGGACAGCCTACCCGTCTACACCTTC; V gene: TRBV27; D gene: TRBD1; clone size: NA; J gene: TRBJ1-2
CDR3 protein: CATRLLGGGDYGYTF; CDR3 DNA: TGTGCCACCAGACTCCTCGGAGGGGGGGACTATGGCTACACCTTC; V gene: TRBV19; D gene: NA; clone size: NA; J gene: TRBJ1-2
CDR3 protein: CASSQSPGGYNEQFF; CDR3 DNA: TGTGCCAGCAGCCAATCCCCAGGAGGATACAATGAGCAGTTCTTC; V gene: TRBV3-1/TRBV3-2; D gene: NA; clone size: NA; J gene: TRBJ2-1
CDR3 protein: CASSPHGEDYGYTF; CDR3 DNA: TGTGCCAGCAGCCCCCACGGGGAAGACTATGGCTACACCTTC; V gene: TRBV3-1/TRBV3-2; D gene: NA; clone size: NA; J gene: TRBJ1-2
CDR3 protein: CASSLVQGVNTEAFF; CDR3 DNA: TGCGCCAGCAGCTTGGTACAGGGAGTGAACACTGAAGCTTTCTTT; V gene: TRBV5-1; D gene: NA; clone size: NA; J gene: TRBJ1-1
CDR3 protein: CASRRVVDEQFF; CDR3 DNA: TGTGCCAGCAGGAGGGTTGTGGATGAGCAGTTCTTC; V gene: TRBV6-5; D gene: NA; clone size: NA; J gene: TRBJ2-1
CDR3 protein: CASSLSGTVRNYGYTF; CDR3 DNA: TGTGCCAGCAGCTTATCCGGGACAGTGCGAAACTATGGCTACACCTTC; V gene: TRBV7-8; D gene: TRBD1; clone size: NA; J gene: TRBJ1-2
CDR3 protein: CASSSYLDTFYEQYF; CDR3 DNA: TGTGCCAGCAGCTCCTACTTGGACACCTTCTACGAGCAGTACTTC; V gene: TRBV11-2; D gene: NA; clone size: NA; J gene: TRBJ2-7
CDR3 protein: CASSLSVYEQYF; CDR3 DNA: TGCGCCAGCAGCTTGTCTGTCTACGAGCAGTACTTC; V gene: TRBV5-1; D gene: NA; clone size: NA; J gene: TRBJ2-7
CDR3 protein: CASSLPRGNTIYF; CDR3 DNA: TGTGCCAGCAGCTTGCCCCGGGGAAACACCATATATTTT; V gene: TRBV5-5; D gene: NA; clone size: NA; J gene: TRBJ1-3
CDR3 protein: CASSYGGTREGSPLHF; CDR3 DNA: TGTGCCAGCAGTTACGGTGGGACTCGAGAGGGTTCACCCCTCCACTTT; V gene: TRBV6-6; D gene: NA; clone size: NA; J gene: TRBJ1-6
CDR3 protein: CATSRGPGPGDTQYF; CDR3 DNA: TGTGCCACCAGCAGAGGCCCCGGACCGGGGGATACGCAGTATTTT; V gene: TRBV15; D gene: NA; clone size: once; J gene: TRBJ2-3
CDR3 protein: CASSGTQYYGYTF; CDR3 DNA: TGCGCCAGCAGCGGAACACAGTACTATGGCTACACCTTC; V gene: TRBV5-1; D gene: NA; clone size: NA; J gene: TRBJ1-2
CDR3 protein: CASSPADRGNTIYF; CDR3 DNA: TGTGCCAGCAGCCCCGCGGACAGGGGAAACACCATATATTTT; V gene: TRBV3-1/TRBV3-2; D gene: TRBD1; clone size: NA; J gene: TRBJ1-3
CDR3 protein: CASSYPGGHNEQFF; CDR3 DNA: TGTGCCAGCAGTTACCCGGGGGGGCACAATGAGCAGTTCTTC; V gene: TRBV6-5; D gene: TRBD2; clone size: NA; J gene: TRBJ2-1
CDR3 protein: CASSQAPYSNQPQHF; CDR3 DNA: TGCGCCAGCAGCCAAGCCCCGTATAGCAATCAGCCCCAGCATTTT; V gene: TRBV4-1; D gene: NA; clone size: few; J gene: TRBJ1-5
CDR3 protein: CASSQSPGGWDEQYF; CDR3 DNA: TGTGCCAGCAGCCAGTCCCCAGGTGGGTGGGACGAGCAGTACTTC; V gene: TRBV3-1/TRBV3-2; D gene: NA; clone size: NA; J gene: TRBJ2-7
CDR3 protein: CASSQSRSAGELFF; CDR3 DNA: TGTGCCAGCAGCCAATCCAGGTCTGCCGGGGAGCTGTTTTTT; V gene: TRBV3-1/TRBV3-2; D gene: NA; clone size: NA; J gene: TRBJ2-2
CDR3 protein: CASSQEGQGAWTIYF; CDR3 DNA: TGTGCCAGCAGCCAAGAAGGACAGGGGGCTTGGACCATATATTTT; V gene: TRBV4-2; D gene: TRBD1; clone size: once; J gene: TRBJ1-3
CDR3 protein: CASSQDGRSISYEQYF; CDR3 DNA: TGCGCCAGCAGCCAAGACGGGAGGTCCATCTCCTACGAGCAGTACTTC; V gene: TRBV4-1; D gene: TRBD2; clone size: NA; J gene: TRBJ2-7
CDR3 protein: CASSPRTSANTGELFF; CDR3 DNA: TGTGCCAGCAGCCCGCGGACATCTGCGAACACCGGGGAGCTGTTTTTT; V gene: TRBV7-2; D gene: NA; clone size: NA; J gene: TRBJ2-2
CDR3 protein: CAISSSRGAEPYEQYF; CDR3 DNA: TGTGCCATCAGCTCATCCCGAGGCGCAGAGCCCTACGAGCAGTACTTC; V gene: TRBV10-3; D gene: NA; clone size: NA; J gene: TRBJ2-7
CDR3 protein: CASRDRGDYGYTF; CDR3 DNA: TGTGCCAGCCGGGACAGGGGCGACTATGGCTACACCTTC; V gene: TRBV12-3/TRBV12-4; D gene: TRBD1; clone size: NA; J gene: TRBJ1-2
CDR3 protein: CASSPGLTGPGTEAFF; CDR3 DNA: TGTGCCAGCAGCCCAGGCTTGACAGGGCCGGGAACTGAAGCTTTCTTT; V gene: TRBV9; D gene: TRBD1; clone size: few; J gene: TRBJ1-1
CDR3 protein: CASSPPTGTRDEQYF; CDR3 DNA: TGTGCCAGCAGCCCCCCAACCGGGACTCGCGACGAGCAGTACTTC; V gene: TRBV9; D gene: NA; clone size: NA; J gene: TRBJ2-7
CDR3 protein: CATSDSRAGGSDEQYF; CDR3 DNA: TGTGCCACCAGTGATTCCCGAGCGGGAGGGTCAGACGAGCAGTACTTC; V gene: TRBV24-1; D gene: TRBD2; clone size: NA; J gene: TRBJ2-7
CDR3 protein: CASSSWDRGMSSPLHF; CDR3 DNA: TGTGCCAGCAGCAGCTGGGACAGGGGGATGAGTTCACCCCTCCACTTT; V gene: TRBV7-9; D gene: TRBD1; clone size: NA; J gene: TRBJ1-6
CDR3 protein: CASTLYSGAGANVLTF; CDR3 DNA: TGTGCCAGCACCCTTTACTCGGGGGCTGGGGCCAACGTCCTGACTTTC; V gene: TRBV6-6; D gene: NA; clone size: NA; J gene: TRBJ2-6
CDR3 protein: CASERTGSEAFF; CDR3 DNA: TGTGCCAGCGAAAGAACAGGCTCTGAAGCTTTCTTT; V gene: TRBV2; D gene: NA; clone size: NA; J gene: TRBJ1-1
CDR3 protein: CASSQGQGGSYNSPLHF; CDR3 DNA: TGTGCCAGCAGCCAAGGACAGGGTGGCTCCTATAATTCACCCCTCCACTTT; V gene: TRBV3-1/TRBV3-2; D gene: TRBD1; clone size: NA; J gene: TRBJ1-6
CDR3 protein: CASSLLGQATDTQYF; CDR3 DNA: TGTGCCAGCAGTTTATTGGGGCAGGCCACAGATACGCAGTATTTT; V gene: TRBV27; D gene: NA; clone size: NA; J gene: TRBJ2-3